This is a list of T cell receptor beta chains from one sample in a study of shared clonotypes between healthy human individuals. Here immunoSEQ multiplex PCR was the method, and the copy in TCRdb shows in-frame clones only, minus some. Seen here are millions of clones, 80% to 95% observed once, and the top ten hold about 0.39%. The sample taken for sequencing was naive CD4+ T cells from PBMCs. The source of these receptors is a man aged 18 to 29 in good health. Some clones in this sample may be carry-over from other donors' samples. CDR3s include the opening cysteine and the closing phenylalanine or tryptophan. Clone size is shown for a subset of rows, as once, few, many or a class of expanded clone.

v_call	clone_size	j_call	cdr3_aa
TRBV29-1	NA	TRBJ2-3	CSVAGGPRTDTQYF
TRBV4-2	NA	TRBJ1-3	CASSQRQGNENTIYF
TRBV2	NA	TRBJ2-7	CASDDRGLYEQYF
TRBV7-2	NA	TRBJ2-7	CASSLDSGSSYEQYF
TRBV7-6	NA	TRBJ2-1	CASSLTRTTGHNEQFF
TRBV11-2	NA	TRBJ1-1	CASSSLGGWTEAFF
TRBV10-3	NA	TRBJ2-1	CAISSPRLFNEQFF
TRBV7-3	NA	TRBJ2-5	CASSLAGGQETQYF
TRBV25-1	NA	TRBJ1-4	CASSEWAGLNEKLFF
TRBV7-3	NA	TRBJ2-5	CASSLSGAQETQYF
TRBV5-1	NA	TRBJ1-3	CASSLDRRGNTIYF
TRBV9	NA	TRBJ2-5	CASSASPTGEMETQYF
TRBV2	NA	TRBJ1-3	CASSSEGMNTIYF
TRBV19	NA	TRBJ1-5	CASSRTVMRNQPQHF
TRBV5-1	NA	TRBJ1-5	CASSLAGKGNQPQHF
TRBV2	NA	TRBJ2-7	CASSPSGQGSGEQYF
TRBV5-5	few	TRBJ1-1	CASSVLLQNPQPEAFF
TRBV5-1	NA	TRBJ2-2	CASREPGAGELFF
TRBV28	NA	TRBJ2-3	CASSLLDTHTQYF
TRBV6-1	NA	TRBJ2-5	CASSDGGRAEETQYF
TRBV5-6	NA	TRBJ2-3	CASSLMEGVTDTQYF
TRBV5-4	NA	TRBJ1-1	CASSLEVRNTEAFF
TRBV2	NA	TRBJ2-2	CASSLSAANTGELFF
TRBV7-2	NA	TRBJ2-7	CASSPGTSAYEQYF
TRBV18	NA	TRBJ1-1	CASSSETGYIAEAFF
TRBV2	NA	TRBJ1-2	CASNSDRGLDGYTF
TRBV20-1	NA	TRBJ2-1	CRPLGNNEQFF
TRBV11-2	NA	TRBJ2-7	CASSPSAGQGQQYF
TRBV29-1	NA	TRBJ2-3	CSGRQGGSTDTQYF
TRBV5-4	NA	TRBJ1-4	CASSTRQAHNEKLFF
TRBV6-1	once	TRBJ2-2	CASSEAGARNTGELFF
TRBV28	NA	TRBJ2-7	CASSLGHPYEQYF
TRBV5-8	NA	TRBJ1-5	CASSLGLTELRDNQPQHF
TRBV30	few	TRBJ1-2	CAWSLRVVEFYGYTF
TRBV28	NA	TRBJ1-2	CASSLFKTTGSYGYTF
TRBV28	NA	TRBJ2-2	CASSFLTGNTGELFF
TRBV11-2	NA	TRBJ2-1	CASSFRTGSVPEQFF
TRBV9	NA	TRBJ1-2	CASSVANGAFYGYTF
TRBV19	NA	TRBJ2-3	CASSPSGTSKGTDTQYF
TRBV11-1	NA	TRBJ2-5	CASSLVLPNQETQYF
TRBV18	NA	TRBJ1-5	CASSPTGGGNQPQHF
TRBV28	NA	TRBJ2-7	CASAYPAQGVYEQYF
TRBV6-5	once	TRBJ2-1	CASSYSGLGVGNEQFF
TRBV6-1	once	TRBJ1-1	CASSDRPLTLSEAFF
TRBV4-3	NA	TRBJ2-7	CASSQAYHSAYEQYF
TRBV21-1	NA	TRBJ2-5	CASSKMEQPGETQYF
TRBV15	NA	TRBJ1-2	CATSRDYPTARGPYGYTF
TRBV30	NA	TRBJ2-7	CAWERAPRSEQYF
TRBV7-3	NA	TRBJ2-2	CASSFPGAGELFF
TRBV5-4	NA	TRBJ2-5	CASSFTAVQETQYF
TRBV5-1	NA	TRBJ1-5	CASSLGQGSNQPQHF
TRBV28	NA	TRBJ2-2	CASSLYLRPSGELFF